This T cell receptor beta chain was found in a study of vaccination effects on CD4 cells after COVID-19 (dated by TCRdb to about 2022). Turning to the overall study: Post-vaccine samples across the study were collected a median of 72 days after the second dose, with a range of 14 to 241. SARS-CoV-2 spike-specific CD4+ TCR repertoires were compared before and after mRNA vaccination in COVID-19 convalescent patients and in infection-naive vaccine recipients. Altogether, 10 COVID-19 convalescent patients and several SARS-CoV-2-naive healthy vaccine recipients made up the full study. The Oncomine TCR Beta short-read assay on an Illumina iSeq 100 was used to sequence cultures from other donors in the study.

The ViraFEST assay stimulated PBMC with viral peptide pools and then used TCR sequencing to identify antigen-specific CD4+ T cell clonotypes by expansion. After about 10 days of culture, CD4+ T cells were isolated with the EasySep CD4+ T cell isolation kit. Two doses of either the BNT162b2 or the mRNA-1273 mRNA SARS-CoV-2 vaccine were administered to participants. The absence of prior SARS-CoV-2 infection in healthy vaccine recipients was confirmed by negative nucleocapsid antibodies before and after vaccination. Each well held two million PBMC cultured in IMDM containing around 5.1% human AB serum, roughly 9.6 IU/ml IL-2 and gentamicin, along with around 11 ug/ml peptides. Half of the culture medium was replaced with fresh IL-2-containing medium on days 3 and 7. Unless noted otherwise, every peptide stimulation condition was cultured in triplicate wells. PBMC were separated from whole blood using Ficoll-Paque Plus gradient centrifugation and were then either cryopreserved at -140C or used fresh. Overlapping peptide pools spanned the spike proteins of SARS-CoV-2 and the common cold coronaviruses HCoV-NL63, HCoV-OC43 and HCoV-229E. The QIAamp micro DNA kit was used to extract genomic DNA from the cultured CD4+ T cells.

Study-wide findings and limitations: Among healthy vaccine recipients, nearly all vaccine-induced clones were SARS-CoV-2 mono-reactive, and just 1 of 255 was cross-reactive with common cold coronaviruses. The study was limited by a small number of convalescent patients, and early post-infection timepoints were lacking. At late post-vaccination timepoints, both infection-induced and vaccine-induced clones showed marked clonal contraction, consistent with waning T cell responses.

Of note for this clone: Its antigen has not been determined. No much larger clonotype is one base removed from it; base qualities were not supplied.

The protocol used for the library was the immunoSEQ multiplex PCR assay. DNA from the CD4+ T cells that had been cultured and isolated underwent TCR beta CDR3 sequencing. On the study's bioinformatics: Non-productive TCR sequences were removed and reads were trimmed to the CDR3 region, keeping CDR3s of at least 7 amino acids. Antigen-specific clonotypes were identified using the MANAFEST web app by comparison of expansion in peptide wells against reference cultures. To be called positive, a clone needed expansion at FDR<0.05 compared with the reference and with all other wells, an odds ratio greater than 5, and a frequency greater than 0.1% in two replicate wells. Cross-reactive clonotypes were defined as significantly expanded in SARS-CoV-2 spike wells and in at least one common cold coronavirus spike condition. Levenshtein distance calculated with the stringdist R package was used to assess CDR3 similarity, and unrooted trees were constructed with ape in R 3.6.1. TCRdb took this table from immuneACCESS and kept in-frame rearrangements with V and J called. Such tables lack part of the clones; where checked against another copy, unresolved V genes explain under half of the gap, and the rest is unexplained. V and J calls plus clone size are reproduced from that table; the DNA served to infer D and trimming. This sample holds about 24,000 clones; over 75% were observed only once. Approximately 20% of the sample goes to the ten largest clones.

V is cut back by 4 bases and J by 1 base, with 2 bases in the junction unmatched. The CDR3 runs 16 amino acids, cysteine and phenylalanine included. The only DNA kept is the CDR3, 48 bases in frame from the first base. Based on the germline V gene, the CDR1 and CDR2 sequences are LGHNA and YNFKEQ. The sequence was obtained from a human donor who received a COVID-19 vaccine. In this chain, TRBV4-2 is recombined with TRBJ2-5; 14 bases in the junction line up with TRBD2. Sequencing was performed on CD4+ T cells from PBMCs cultured with HCoV-NL63 spike peptides, taken after COVID-19 vaccination. The sample's cell subset or site label is to be understood as: HCoV-NL63 spike overlapping peptide pool stimulation. The CDR3 here reads CASSLGTSGGQETQYF. The DNA sequence follows: TGTGCCAGCAGCCTTGGGACTAGCGGGGGCCAAGAGACCCAGTACTTC.